This entry lists 15 T cell receptor beta chains sequenced from one sample in a study of OX40 agonist ivuxolimab in advanced cancers. Sequenced by immunoSEQ multiplex PCR; TCRdb stores in-frame clones only, minus some. Of roughly 49,000 clones in the sample, about 85% were seen once. Sequenced material: CD4+ or CD8+ T cells sorted from blood, taken in a trial of the OX40 agonist ivuxolimab. The receptor set was obtained from an adult with an advanced solid tumor such as melanoma, head and neck, liver or kidney cancer.

The rearrangement links TRBV11-3 to TRBJ1-4, with a weak D call TRBD1 (6 bases). CDR1 is SGHNT and CDR2 is YENEEA in the germline V gene. Trimming stripped 6 bases from V and 3 bases from J, with 14 bases between. The CDR3 sequence is 15 residues long. DNA for the CDR3: TGTGCCAGCAGTTCAAAAGGGGGGCCTAATGAAAAACTGTTTTTT. Translated: CASSSKGGPNEKLFF.

The rearrangement uses TRBV5-4 and TRBJ2-1, with TRBD2 identical over 13 bases. This CDR3 comprises 19 residues. CDR1 and CDR2 (germline): SGHNT, YYREEE (reference sequence). J gave up 0 bases and V 4 bases, and 10 bases lay outside the gene matches. CDR3 protein: CASSPKLAGGQGSYNEQFF. The CDR3 DNA reads as TGTGCCAGCAGCCCGAAACTAGCGGGGGGGCAAGGCTCCTACAATGAGCAGTTCTTC.

The chain employs TRBV19 and TRBJ2-7; D is ambiguous. Trimming stripped 3 bases from V and 7 bases from J, with 13 bases between. In germline, CDR1 is LNHDA, CDR2 SQIVND (reference sequence). The CDR3 is made up of 13 amino acids. The CDR3 protein is CASSISIFGEQYF. The CDR3 nucleotides read TGTGCCAGTAGTATCTCCATATTTGGGGAGCAGTACTTC.

The V call is TRBV11-2, the J call TRBJ2-1; D is possibly TRBD1 (6 bases). There are 13 residues in the CDR3. V was trimmed by 5 bases and J by 4 bases, leaving 9 bases between them. Germline loops: CDR1 SGHAT, CDR2 FQNNGV. CDR3 DNA: TGTGCCAGCAGCCCGGACAGATACAATGAGCAGTTCTTC. Translation gives CASSPDRYNEQFF.

This clone has a count of ten or more. V and J are TRBV5-1 and TRBJ2-7; no firm D call. The CDR3 sequence is 11 residues long. Germline loops: CDR1 SGHRS, CDR2 YFSETQ. The V end lost 3 bases, the J end lost 7 bases, and 8 bases lay between the germline ends. Here the CDR3 DNA reads TGCGCCAGCAGCTCCGGTTTGGAGCAGTACTTC. Residues: CASSSGLEQYF.

The chain combines TRBV6-5 with TRBJ2-7; 9 bases are shared with TRBD2. This CDR3 is built from 15 residues. J was trimmed by 0 bases and V by 6 bases; bases with no gene match: 6. The germline CDR1 and CDR2 sequences are MNHEY and SVGAGI. The CDR3 coding sequence is TGTGCCAGCAGATATAGCGGGGGCCGCTCCTACGAGCAGTACTTC. The encoded protein is CASRYSGGRSYEQYF.

The chain combines TRBV6-6 with TRBJ1-1; D remains ambiguous. CDR1 is MNHNY and CDR2 is SVGAGI in the germline V gene (reference sequence). This CDR3 comprises 11 residues. V dropped 6 bases and J dropped 9 bases, with 11 bases sitting between them. For the CDR3, the DNA is TGTGCCAGCAGCTCGCAGGCCAAAGCTTTCTTT. It specifies CASSSQAKAFF.

The rearrangement joins TRBV14 to TRBJ2-7, with 7 bases fitting TRBD1. V shed 1 base, J shed 2 bases, and the junction held 8 bases outside the gene matches. Per germline, CDR1 SGHDN and CDR2 FVKESK. The CDR3 has 16 amino acids. The CDR3 DNA reads as TGTGCCAGCAGCCAAGGGCTCGGGACAGATACCTACGAGCAGTACTTC. Its protein is CASSQGLGTDTYEQYF.

The V call is TRBV7-8, the J call TRBJ1-2; no reliable D call. V lost 5 bases and J lost 4, with 8 bases in between. CDR1 is SGHVS, CDR2 FQNEAQ, per germline. The CDR3 is made up of 12 amino acids. As DNA, the CDR3 is TGTGCCAGCAGCCCCAGATCCTATGGCTACACCTTC. Encoded protein: CASSPRSYGYTF. The full variable domain, in which reference TRBV7-8 and TRBJ1-2 provide the parts outside the CDR3, is GAGVSQSPRYKVAKRGQDVALRCDPISGHVSLFWYQQALGQGPEFLTYFQNEAQLDKSGLPSDRFFAERPEGSVSTLKIQRTQQEDSAVYLCASSPRSYGYTFGSGTRLTVV.

The chain recombines TRBV14 with TRBJ2-1; 7 bases line up with TRBD2. The CDR3 totals 14 residues. Germline loops: CDR1 SGHDN, CDR2 FVKESK. V was pared by 2 bases and J by 6 bases, with 4 bases of the junction left unmatched. The CDR3 coding sequence is TGTGCCAGCAGCCAACCGGGACTATTCAATGAGCAGTTCTTC. Protein product: CASSQPGLFNEQFF.

This sequence joins TRBV6-6 and TRBJ1-2; D is unclear. The V and J ends lost 6 bases and 4 bases respectively, with 9 bases between them. From germline, CDR1 is MNHNY and CDR2 SVGAGI (reference sequence). This CDR3 comprises 12 residues. The chain's CDR3 is CASSLAGYGYTF. In DNA, the CDR3 is TGTGCCAGCAGCCTCGCTGGCTATGGCTACACCTTC.

The J gene is TRBJ2-3, the V gene TRBV9; 7 nucleotides match TRBD2. Per the germline V gene, CDR1 is SGDLS and CDR2 is YYNGEE. CDR3 size: 15 residues. The V and J ends lost 4 bases and 4 bases, in that order; junction bases with no gene match: 9. The CDR3 sequence is CASSRTLAEADTQYF. DNA for the CDR3: TGTGCCAGCAGCCGAACCCTAGCGGAGGCAGATACGCAGTATTTT.

This chain links TRBV27 with TRBJ2-7, with TRBD2 matching 13 bases. Germline CDR1 reads MNHEY; CDR2 reads SMNVEV (reference sequence). This CDR3 contains 16 residues. The V segment lost 4 bases and the J segment 2 bases; nucleotides outside the gene matches: 5. In DNA, the CDR3 is TGTGCCAGCAGTTCCAGACTAGCGGGAGGACCCTACGAGCAGTACTTC. It encodes CASSSRLAGGPYEQYF.

The chain combines TRBV7-8 with TRBJ1-1; D is unresolved. Trimming left V 7 bases short and J 0 bases short, with 15 bases between. Germline CDR1 reads SGHVS; CDR2 reads FQNEAQ. CDR3 length: 15 amino acids. CDR3 sequence: CASTTSGGMNTEAFF. The CDR3 nucleotides read TGTGCCAGCACCACATCTGGAGGGATGAACACTGAAGCTTTCTTT.

The chain links TRBV6-5 to TRBJ2-7; 12 nucleotides match TRBD1. V lost 2 bases to trimming and J lost 6 bases; unmatched junction nucleotides: 5. Germline V CDR1 and CDR2: MNHEY, SVGAGI. The CDR3 sequence is 15 residues long. The CDR3 loop is CASSYGTGGQTEQYF. The CDR3 region has the DNA TGTGCCAGCAGTTACGGGACAGGGGGCCAGACCGAGCAGTACTTC.